These 5 T cell receptor beta chains originate from one sample sequenced in a study of regulatory and conventional T cells in RAG deficiency. The sorted regulatory T cells were CD4+, CD25-high and CD127-low, with genomic DNA sequenced. This table comes from immunoSEQ multiplex PCR, and its TCRdb copy is limited to in-frame clones, with some not included. The sample includes roughly 11,000 clones, 94% seen only once; the top ten take approximately 1.5%. This sample was also put to use in a study of regulatory T cells. From that study: Primers: 52 TRBV forward and 13 TRBJ reverse.

Sequenced sample: CD127- CD25+ CD4+ Tregs sorted from blood. All receptors derive from a human donor in good health.

The chain is built from TRBV19 and TRBJ2-2; D gene uncertain. This CDR3 region has 16 residues. The germline V gene encodes CDR1 LNHDA and CDR2 SQIVND (reference sequence). With 4 bases removed from V and 1 base from J, the gap between germline ends came to 13 bases. This CDR3 is CASSTGGHRNTGELFF. The CDR3 DNA reads TGTGCCAGTAGTACCGGTGGGCACAGGAACACCGGGGAGCTGTTTTTT.

The chain joins TRBV5-1 to TRBJ2-3; D remains ambiguous. Germline assignment: CDR1 SGHRS and CDR2 YFSETQ. The germline V and J ends were trimmed by 3 bases and 6 bases, with 5 bases remaining between them. The CDR3 length is 11 residues. CDR3 DNA: TGCGCCAGCAGCTCCCTGGATACGCAGTATTTT. It codes for CASSSLDTQYF.

The rearrangement uses TRBV10-2 and TRBJ2-5; 8 bases are shared with TRBD2. This CDR3 has 15 amino acids. Germline assignment: CDR1 WSHSY and CDR2 SAAADI. V was clipped by 0 bases and J by 5 bases; unmatched bases: 5. The CDR3 region is CASSESIAGWETQYF. The CDR3 nucleotides read TGCGCCAGCAGTGAGTCGATAGCGGGGTGGGAGACCCAGTACTTC.

The genes are TRBV9 and TRBJ2-3; D uncertain. The V end lost 2 bases, the J end lost 2 bases, and 6 bases lay between the germline ends. Germline-derived CDR1 and CDR2 are SGDLS and YYNGEE. There are 13 residues in the CDR3. The CDR3 DNA reads as TGTGCCAGCAGCGTCTTAGACACAGATACGCAGTATTTT. Protein: CASSVLDTDTQYF.

The rearrangement joins TRBV27 to TRBJ2-7, with D perhaps matching TRBD1 (7 bases). The V gene lost 2 bases and the J gene lost 7 bases, with 18 bases spanning the gap. The germline V gene encodes CDR1 MNHEY and CDR2 SMNVEV (reference sequence). The length of the CDR3 is 15 residues. The chain's CDR3 is CASSLMPGGLREQYF. CDR3 DNA sequence: TGTGCCAGCAGTTTAATGCCAGGGGGGCTGAGGGAGCAGTACTTC.